This T cell receptor (beta chain) was sequenced in a study of T cell repertoires in cytomegalovirus infection. TCRdb ran MiXCR on the reads and lists one entry per CDR3 protein. The data hold some 600,000 distinct CDR3 sequences, with 20% to 25% observed a single time. Germline V lookup: CDR1 MNHEY, CDR2 SVGEGT. The V segment lost 4 bases and the J segment 1 base; nucleotides outside the gene matches: 6. The CDR3 runs to 16 residues. Sequencing was carried out using CD8+ T cells from PBMCs. The gene calls are TRBV6-2 or TRBV6-3 and TRBJ2-1; 8 positions match TRBD2. This sequence was found in a human donor in good health (CMV status not recorded). Some clones in this sample may be carry-over from other donors' samples. CDR3 protein: CASSSLRGGSYNEQFF. DNA for the CDR3: TGTGCCAGCAGTTCTCTCCGCGGGGGGTCCTACAATGAGCAGTTCTTC.